The 7 T cell receptor beta chains below come from one sample, sequenced in a study of T cells in localized non-small cell lung cancer. TCRdb keeps only in-frame clones here, not all; method: immunoSEQ multiplex PCR. The sample holds 50,000 to 75,000 clones, around nine tenths seen once. This sample comprised peripheral blood, obtained before any cancer treatment. The receptors originated from a man aged 40 to 69 with stage I squamous cell lung carcinoma.

The V and J genes are TRBV7-2 and TRBJ2-3; D might be TRBD2 (8 bases). The CDR3 has 15 amino acids. CDR1 and CDR2 (germline): SGHTA, FQGNSA. Trimming removed 6 bases at V and 5 bases at J, with 18 bases between. The CDR3 region has the DNA TGTGCCAGCAGTCCGGGAGGGGGCTTGCGAGATACGCAGTATTTT. This codes for CASSPGGGLRDTQYF.

The chain combines TRBV7-2 with TRBJ2-7; 9 positions match TRBD2. CDR1 is SGHTA, CDR2 FQGNSA, per germline. Unmatched junction bases numbered 3, after V lost 0 bases and J lost 0 bases. The CDR3 covers 16 residues. The CDR3 loop is CASSLAASGASYEQYF. Written as DNA, the CDR3 is TGTGCCAGCAGCTTAGCGGCTAGCGGGGCCTCCTACGAGCAGTACTTC.

The rearrangement uses TRBV19 and TRBJ1-5, with a possible D match to TRBD1 (6 bases). The CDR3 is 14 residues long. CDR1 is LNHDA, CDR2 SQIVND, per germline (reference sequence). V lost 8 bases and J 1 base, leaving 12 bases between the germline ends. The CDR3 DNA follows: TGTGCCAGTCGACGACAGGTGAGCAATCAGCCCCAGCATTTT. Protein product: CASRRQVSNQPQHF.

The CDR3 sequence: CASSFRDSTLNEQYF. CDR3 nucleotides: TGTGCCAGCAGCTTTCGGGATAGTACGCTAAACGAGCAGTACTTC. The rearrangement uses TRBV13 and TRBJ2-7; D is perhaps TRBD2 (5 bases). Germline-derived CDR1 and CDR2 are PRHDT and FYEKMQ (reference sequence). Deletions cut 3 bases from V and 5 bases from J, with 17 bases between. The CDR3 is 15 residues long.

A few counts support this clone. This rearrangement joins TRBV7-3 to TRBJ2-1; 8 positions agree with TRBD2. After removal of 4 bases from V and 6 bases from J, the junction contained 11 bases not matched to a gene. The CDR3 is 16 residues long. Germline V gene lookup returns CDR1 SGHTA and CDR2 FQGTGA. CDR3 amino acids: CASSSTPGLGFNEQFF. Here the CDR3 DNA reads TGTGCCAGCAGCTCGACACCGGGACTAGGCTTCAATGAGCAGTTCTTC. Full variable domain (remainder filled in from reference TRBV7-3 and TRBJ2-1): GAGVSQTPSNKVTEKGKYVELRCDPISGHTALYWYRQSLGQGPEFLIYFQGTGAADDSGLPNDRFFAVRPEGSVSTLKIQRTERGDSAVYLCASSSTPGLGFNEQFFGPGTRLTVL.

The chain recombines TRBV14 with TRBJ1-4, with D possibly being TRBD1 (6 bases). The V end was cut by 3 bases, the J end by 5 bases, with 19 bases between. The V gene's germline CDR1 is SGHDN and CDR2 FVKESK. This CDR3 spans 17 amino acids. As DNA, the CDR3 is TGTGCCAGCAGCCAGGGACAAACAAGATGGGCAAATGAAAAACTGTTTTTT. Translation gives CASSQGQTRWANEKLFF.

V usage is TRBV29-1 and J usage is TRBJ2-3; 12 positions agree with TRBD2. The V and J ends lost 7 bases and 1 base, in that order; junction bases with no gene match: 0. In germline, CDR1 is SQVTM, CDR2 ANQGSEA. CDR3 length equals 13 residues. The CDR3 region is CSGLAGGTDTQYF. CDR3 DNA sequence: TGCAGCGGACTAGCGGGGGGCACAGATACGCAGTATTTT.